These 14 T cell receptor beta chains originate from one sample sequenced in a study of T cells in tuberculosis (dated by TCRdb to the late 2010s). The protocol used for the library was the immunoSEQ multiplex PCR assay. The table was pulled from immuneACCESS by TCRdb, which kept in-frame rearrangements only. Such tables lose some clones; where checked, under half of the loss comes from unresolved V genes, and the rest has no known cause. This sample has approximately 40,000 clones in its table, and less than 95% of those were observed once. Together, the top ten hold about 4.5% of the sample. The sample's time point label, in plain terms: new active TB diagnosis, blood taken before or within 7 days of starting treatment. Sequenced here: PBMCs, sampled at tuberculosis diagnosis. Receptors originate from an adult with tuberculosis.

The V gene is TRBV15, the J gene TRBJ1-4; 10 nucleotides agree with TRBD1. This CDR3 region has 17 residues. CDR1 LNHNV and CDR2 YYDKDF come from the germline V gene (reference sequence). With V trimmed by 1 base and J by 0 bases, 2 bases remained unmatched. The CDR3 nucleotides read TGTGCCACCAGCAGAGGAGGGACAGGGGCAACTAATGAAAAACTGTTTTTT. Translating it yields CATSRGGTGATNEKLFF.

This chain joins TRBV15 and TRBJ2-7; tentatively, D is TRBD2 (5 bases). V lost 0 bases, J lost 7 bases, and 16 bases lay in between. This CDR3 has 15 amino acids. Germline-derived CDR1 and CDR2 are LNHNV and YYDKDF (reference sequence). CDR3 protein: CATSRESQGGSEQYF. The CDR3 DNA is TGTGCCACCAGCAGAGAGTCCCAAGGCGGGTCGGAGCAGTACTTC.

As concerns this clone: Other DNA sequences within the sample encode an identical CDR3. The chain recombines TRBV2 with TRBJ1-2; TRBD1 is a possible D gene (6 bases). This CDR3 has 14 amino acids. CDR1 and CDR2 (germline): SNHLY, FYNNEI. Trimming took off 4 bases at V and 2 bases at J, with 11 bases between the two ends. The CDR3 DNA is TGTGCCAGCAGTGTTACAGGGATCAACTATGGCTACACCTTC. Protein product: CASSVTGINYGYTF.

The CDR3: CSVEFQGWGNTEAFF. The CDR3 DNA follows: TGCAGCGTTGAATTTCAGGGTTGGGGGAACACTGAAGCTTTCTTT. V usage is TRBV29-1 and J usage is TRBJ1-1, with D perhaps TRBD1 (5 bases). The CDR3 totals 15 residues. CDR1 and CDR2 from the germline V gene are SQVTM and ANQGSEA. The V end was cut by 2 bases, the J end by 1 base, with 14 bases between.

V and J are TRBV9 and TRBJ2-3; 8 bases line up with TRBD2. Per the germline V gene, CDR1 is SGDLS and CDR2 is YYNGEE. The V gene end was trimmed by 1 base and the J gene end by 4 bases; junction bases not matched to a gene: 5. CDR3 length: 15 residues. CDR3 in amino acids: CASSVRGGLADTQYF. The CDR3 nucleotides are TGTGCCAGCAGCGTACGGGGGGGCTTAGCAGATACGCAGTATTTT. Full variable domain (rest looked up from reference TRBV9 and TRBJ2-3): DSGVTQTPKHLITATGQRVTLRCSPRSGDLSVYWYQQSLDQGLQFLIQYYNGEERAKGNILERFSAQQFPDLHSELNLSSLELGDSALYFCASSVRGGLADTQYFGPGTRLTVL.

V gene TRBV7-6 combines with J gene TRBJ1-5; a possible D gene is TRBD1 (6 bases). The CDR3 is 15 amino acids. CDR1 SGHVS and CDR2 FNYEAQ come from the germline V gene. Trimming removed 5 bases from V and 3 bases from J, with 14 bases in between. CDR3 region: CASSLDSGVNQPQHF. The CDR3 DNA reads TGTGCCAGCAGCCTTGACTCAGGGGTCAATCAGCCCCAGCATTTT.

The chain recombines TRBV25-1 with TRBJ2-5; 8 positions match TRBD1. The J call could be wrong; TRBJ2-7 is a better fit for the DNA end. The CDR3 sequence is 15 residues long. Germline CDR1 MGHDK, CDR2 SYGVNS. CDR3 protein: CASSALGQGGYEQYF. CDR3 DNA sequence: TGTGCCAGCAGTGCCCTCGGACAGGGTGGGTACGAGCAGTACTTC.

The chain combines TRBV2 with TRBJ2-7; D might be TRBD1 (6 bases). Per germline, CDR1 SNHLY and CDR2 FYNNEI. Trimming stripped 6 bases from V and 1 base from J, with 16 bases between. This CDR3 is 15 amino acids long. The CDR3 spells CASSPGGSRSYEQYF. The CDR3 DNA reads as TGTGCCAGCAGCCCTGGGGGCTCGAGATCCTACGAGCAGTACTTC.

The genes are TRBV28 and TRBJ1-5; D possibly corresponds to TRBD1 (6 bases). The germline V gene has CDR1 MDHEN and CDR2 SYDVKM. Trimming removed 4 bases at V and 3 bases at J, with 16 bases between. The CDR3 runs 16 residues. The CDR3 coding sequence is TGTGCCAGCAGTTCCCAGGGGCGTCCCATCAATCAGCCCCAGCATTTT. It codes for CASSSQGRPINQPQHF.

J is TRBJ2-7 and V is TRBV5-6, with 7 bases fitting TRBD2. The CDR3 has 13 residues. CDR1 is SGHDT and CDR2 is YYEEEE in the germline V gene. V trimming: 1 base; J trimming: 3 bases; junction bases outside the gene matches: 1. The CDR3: CASSLSGGYEQYF. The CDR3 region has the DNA TGTGCCAGCAGCTTGTCGGGGGGCTACGAGCAGTACTTC.

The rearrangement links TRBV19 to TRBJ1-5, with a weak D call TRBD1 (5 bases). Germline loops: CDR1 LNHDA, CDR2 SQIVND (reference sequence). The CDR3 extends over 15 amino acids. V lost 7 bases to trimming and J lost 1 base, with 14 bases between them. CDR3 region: CASIGGEGSNQPQHF. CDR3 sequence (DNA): TGTGCCAGTATCGGAGGGGAGGGGAGCAATCAGCCCCAGCATTTT. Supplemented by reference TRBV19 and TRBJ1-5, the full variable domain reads DGGITQSPKYLFRKEGQNVTLSCEQNLNHDAMYWYRQDPGQGLRLIYYSQIVNDFQKGDIAEGYSVSREKKESFPLTVTSAQKNPTAFYLCASIGGEGSNQPQHFGDGTRLSIL.

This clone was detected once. The chain's CDR3 is CASSPPGQGYNEQFF. CDR3 coding DNA: TGTGCCAGCAGCCCACCGGGACAGGGGTACAATGAGCAGTTCTTC. This chain uses TRBV7-2 with TRBJ2-1, with TRBD1 matching 10 bases. The junction had 5 bases not matched to a gene; V was cut back by 5 bases and J by 4 bases. The CDR3 is made up of 15 amino acids. CDR1 and CDR2 (germline): SGHTA, FQGNSA.

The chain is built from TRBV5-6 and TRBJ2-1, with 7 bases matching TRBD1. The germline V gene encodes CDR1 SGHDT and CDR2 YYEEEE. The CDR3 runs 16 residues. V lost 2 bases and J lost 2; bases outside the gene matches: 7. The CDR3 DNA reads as TGTGCCAGCAGCTTCTCCTGGACAGGAACCTACAATGAGCAGTTCTTC. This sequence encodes CASSFSWTGTYNEQFF.

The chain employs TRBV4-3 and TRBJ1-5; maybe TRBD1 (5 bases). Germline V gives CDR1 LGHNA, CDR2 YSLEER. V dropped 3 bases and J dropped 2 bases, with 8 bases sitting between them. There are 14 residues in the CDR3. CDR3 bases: TGCGCCAGCAGCCAGACAGTGGGCAATCAGCCCCAGCATTTT. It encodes CASSQTVGNQPQHF.